The rows below give T cell receptor beta chains drawn from one sample of a study of cytomegalovirus exposure and HLA in healthy donors. TCRdb's table, derived via immunoSEQ multiplex PCR, lists solely in-frame clones and lacks some. The sample records 150,000 to 200,000 clones, 65% to 70% being singletons. The sequenced sample was PBMCs. The source of these receptors is a man under 40 in good health and CMV-seropositive. The conserved cysteine and the conserved F or W are not part of the CDR3 here. A D gene is named only where the DNA matches it firmly.

ASSSPLGQGESEQY TRBD1 TRBV28
ASSLYWDRGLRGSYEQY TRBD1 TRBV5-6
ASSPPWTSGASNEQF TRBD2 TRBV11-3
ASRTGNQPQH . TRBV2
ASSVPGQENEKLF TRBD1 TRBV5-4
ASRILAGGSQETQY TRBD2 TRBV5-8
ASSSPAANRGLYEQY TRBD1 TRBV11-2
ASSFFIRSGGFETQY TRBD2 TRBV7-9
ASIGHRGVFPEAF TRBD1 TRBV19
ASSSGQITYYEQY . TRBV7-9
ASSEIAGGTGNTIY . TRBV6-1
ASRLAHGNSGNTIY . TRBV12-2
ASAGRQNTEAF . TRBV19
ASSLVAGDNYGYT . TRBV27
ASSLTLAGGETQY TRBD2 TRBV5-6
ASSHPGTGVYEQY TRBD1 TRBV4-2
ASSSGQFDQPQH TRBD1 TRBV28
ASSADRGRDEQF TRBD1 TRBV5-1
ASSKTNLSYEQY . TRBV2
ASSLARAGPEAF . TRBV7-2
ASSLGQGAEAF TRBD1 TRBV7-9
ASSLAQVMNTEAF . TRBV7-8
ASTIRGGVGNEKLF . TRBV6-6
ASSSTSGQGRNQPQH TRBD1 TRBV28
ASSSQRTGNTEAF TRBD1 TRBV6-5
ATVTYNEQF . TRBV28
ASKLGRDSDTQY . TRBV19
ASSWGTGRETQY TRBD1 TRBV5-8
ARTSGSYEQY TRBD2 TRBV7-4
ASSLLGTGDSSNEKLF . TRBV5-5
ASQPRGTGELF . TRBV19
ASSGQGLPSPLH TRBD1 TRBV2
ASSSLNFGQTQRVD . TRBV7-8
ASSFGTRSYEQY . TRBV11-3
AWSKTSGQETQY TRBD2 TRBV30
ASSWARSYSYEQY . TRBV5-1
ASSVTSGRRGDEQF TRBD2 TRBV9
ASSVHRDTEAF . TRBV9
ASSEVGAINNSF . TRBV6-1
ATSREWLADYGYT . TRBV15
ASSLQDSYNYGYT . TRBV7-9
ASSVGIGRGEQETQY . TRBV9
ASSGQDNQPQH TRBD1 TRBV7-9
SAYEGDRDSYEQY TRBD1 TRBV29-1
ASSLRDGIYEQY . TRBV27
AWSVVARGREQY TRBD1 TRBV30
AWSMWDRDFTYGYT TRBD1 TRBV30
ASSMASGRVWDEQF TRBD2 TRBV19
ASSYGDRSYEQY TRBD1 TRBV6-5
SDRQTGSTDTQY TRBD1 TRBV29-1
ASSQPRQLSYEQY . TRBV11-1
ASTEAGLPSNEQF TRBD2 TRBV2
ASCDRGYNEQF TRBD1 TRBV5-1
ATHIGGERGDGLLF . TRBV10-3
ASSSGVRGGTGELF TRBD2 TRBV7-7
ASSSFVDTQY . TRBV27
ASSLGLAGSYEQY TRBD2 TRBV7-9